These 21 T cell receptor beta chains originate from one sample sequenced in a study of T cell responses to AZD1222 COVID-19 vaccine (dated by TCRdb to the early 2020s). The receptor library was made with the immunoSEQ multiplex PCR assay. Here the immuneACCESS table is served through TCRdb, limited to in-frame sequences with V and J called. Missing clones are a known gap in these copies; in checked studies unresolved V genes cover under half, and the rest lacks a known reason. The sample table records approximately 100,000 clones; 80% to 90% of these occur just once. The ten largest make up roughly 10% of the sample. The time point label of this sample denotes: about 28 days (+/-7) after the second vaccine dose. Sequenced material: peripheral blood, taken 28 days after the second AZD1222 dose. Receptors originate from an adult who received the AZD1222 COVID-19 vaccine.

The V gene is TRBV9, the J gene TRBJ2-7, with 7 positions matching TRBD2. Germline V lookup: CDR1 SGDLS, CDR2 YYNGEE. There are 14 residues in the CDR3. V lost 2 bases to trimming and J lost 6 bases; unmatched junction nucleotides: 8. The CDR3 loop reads CASSVGAGVGEQYF. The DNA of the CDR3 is TGTGCCAGCAGCGTTGGGGCGGGAGTAGGCGAGCAGTACTTC.

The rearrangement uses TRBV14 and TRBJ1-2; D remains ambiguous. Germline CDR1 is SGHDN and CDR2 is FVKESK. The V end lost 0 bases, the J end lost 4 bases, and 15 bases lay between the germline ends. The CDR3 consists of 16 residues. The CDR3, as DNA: TGTGCCAGCAGCCAAGATCCAGCAGCAGCCCTCTATGGCTACACCTTC. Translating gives CASSQDPAAALYGYTF. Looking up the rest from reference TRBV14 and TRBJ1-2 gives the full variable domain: EAGVTQFPSHSVIEKGQTVTLRCDPISGHDNLYWYRRVMGKEIKFLLHFVKESKQDESGMPNNRFLAERTGGTYSTLKVQPAELEDSGVYFCASSQDPAAALYGYTFGSGTRLTVV.

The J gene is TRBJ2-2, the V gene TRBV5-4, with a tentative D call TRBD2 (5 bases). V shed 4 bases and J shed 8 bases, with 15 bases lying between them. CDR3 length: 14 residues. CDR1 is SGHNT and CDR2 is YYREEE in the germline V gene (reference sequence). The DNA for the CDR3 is TGTGCCAGCAGCGCCCGAGGGTCCCTTGGGGAGCTGTTTTTT. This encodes CASSARGSLGELFF.

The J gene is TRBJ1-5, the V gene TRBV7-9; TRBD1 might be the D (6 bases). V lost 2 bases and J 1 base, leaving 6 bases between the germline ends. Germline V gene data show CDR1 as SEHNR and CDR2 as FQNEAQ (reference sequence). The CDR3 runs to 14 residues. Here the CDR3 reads CASSLQGSNQPQHF. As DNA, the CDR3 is TGTGCCAGCAGCTTACAGGGGAGCAATCAGCCCCAGCATTTT.

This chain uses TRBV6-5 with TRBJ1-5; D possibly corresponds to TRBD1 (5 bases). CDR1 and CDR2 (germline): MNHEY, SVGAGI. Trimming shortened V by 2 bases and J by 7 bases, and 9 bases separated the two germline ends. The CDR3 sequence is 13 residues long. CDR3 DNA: TGTGCCAGCAGTTACCAGGGAGGACAGCCCCAGCATTTT. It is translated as CASSYQGGQPQHF.

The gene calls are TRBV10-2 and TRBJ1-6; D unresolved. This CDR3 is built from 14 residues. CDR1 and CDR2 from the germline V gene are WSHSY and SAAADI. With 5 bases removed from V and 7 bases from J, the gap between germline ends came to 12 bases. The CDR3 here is CASSPTLLNSPLHF. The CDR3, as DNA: TGCGCCAGCAGTCCGACACTACTCAATTCACCCCTCCACTTT.

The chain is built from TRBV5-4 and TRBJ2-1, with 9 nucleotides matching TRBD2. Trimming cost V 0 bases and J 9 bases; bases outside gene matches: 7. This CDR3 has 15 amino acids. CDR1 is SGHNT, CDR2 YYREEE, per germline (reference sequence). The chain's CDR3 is CASSLDPGTSSEQFF. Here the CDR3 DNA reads TGTGCCAGCAGCTTGGACCCCGGGACTAGCAGTGAGCAGTTCTTC.

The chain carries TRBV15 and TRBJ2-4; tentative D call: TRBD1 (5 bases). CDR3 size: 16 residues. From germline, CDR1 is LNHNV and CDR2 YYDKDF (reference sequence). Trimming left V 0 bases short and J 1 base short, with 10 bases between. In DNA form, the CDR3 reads TGTGCCACCAGCAGAGAGTCAGGGTCGGCCAAAAACATTCAGTACTTC. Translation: CATSRESGSAKNIQYF.

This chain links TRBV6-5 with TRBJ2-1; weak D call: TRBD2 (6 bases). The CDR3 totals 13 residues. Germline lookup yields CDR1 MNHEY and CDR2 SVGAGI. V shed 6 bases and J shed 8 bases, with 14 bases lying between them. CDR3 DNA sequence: TGTGCCAGCAGCCGTTCTAGCGAGCATGAGCAGTTCTTC. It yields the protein CASSRSSEHEQFF.

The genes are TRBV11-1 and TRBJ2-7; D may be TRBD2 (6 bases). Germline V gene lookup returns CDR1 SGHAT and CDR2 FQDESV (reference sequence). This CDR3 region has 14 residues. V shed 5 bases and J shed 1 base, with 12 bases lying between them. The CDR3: CASSGTYSSYEQYF. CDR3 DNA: TGTGCCAGCAGCGGGACTTACTCTTCCTACGAGCAGTACTTC. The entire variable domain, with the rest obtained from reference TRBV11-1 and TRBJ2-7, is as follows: EAEVAQSPRYKITEKSQAVAFWCDPISGHATLYWYRQILGQGPELLVQFQDESVVDDSQLPKDRFSAERLKGVDSTLKIQPAELGDSAMYLCASSGTYSSYEQYFGPGTRLTVT.

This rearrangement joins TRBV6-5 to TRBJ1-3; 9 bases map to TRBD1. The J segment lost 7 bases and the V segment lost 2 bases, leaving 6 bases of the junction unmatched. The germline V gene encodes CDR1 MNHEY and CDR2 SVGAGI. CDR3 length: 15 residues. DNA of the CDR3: TGTGCCAGCAGTTACACCGGGACAGGGAAGAACACCATATATTTT. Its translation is CASSYTGTGKNTIYF.

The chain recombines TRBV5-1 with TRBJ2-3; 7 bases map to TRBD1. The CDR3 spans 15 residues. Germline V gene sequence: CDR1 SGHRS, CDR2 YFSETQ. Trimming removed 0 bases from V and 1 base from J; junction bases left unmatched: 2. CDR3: CASSLGGTGTDTQYF. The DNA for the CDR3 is TGCGCCAGCAGCTTGGGAGGGACAGGCACAGATACGCAGTATTTT.

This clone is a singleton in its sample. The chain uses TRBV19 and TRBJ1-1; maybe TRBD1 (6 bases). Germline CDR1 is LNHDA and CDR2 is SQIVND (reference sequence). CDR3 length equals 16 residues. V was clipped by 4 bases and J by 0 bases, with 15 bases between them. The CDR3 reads CASSTTGLTMNTEAFF. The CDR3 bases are TGTGCCAGTAGTACTACAGGGCTTACAATGAACACTGAAGCTTTCTTT.

In DNA form, the CDR3 reads TGTGCCAGCAGCTTGGGTCAGGGCGGGGAGACCCAGTACTTC. Protein product: CASSLGQGGETQYF. The chain carries TRBV13 and TRBJ2-5, with D possibly being TRBD1 or TRBD2 (5 bases each). V gave up 3 bases and J gave up 5 bases, with 13 bases separating them. Germline CDR1 reads PRHDT; CDR2 reads FYEKMQ (reference sequence). This CDR3 comprises 14 residues.

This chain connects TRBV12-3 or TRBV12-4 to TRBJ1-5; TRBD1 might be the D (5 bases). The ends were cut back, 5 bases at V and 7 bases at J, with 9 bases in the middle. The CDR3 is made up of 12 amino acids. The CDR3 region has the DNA TGTGCCAGCAGTCGGGACGGCCAGCCCCAGCATTTT. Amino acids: CASSRDGQPQHF.

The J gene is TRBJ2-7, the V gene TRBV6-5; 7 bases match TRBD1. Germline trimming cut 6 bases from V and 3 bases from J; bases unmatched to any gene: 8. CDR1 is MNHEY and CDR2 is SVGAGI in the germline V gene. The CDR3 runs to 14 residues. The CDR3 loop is CASSPGTADYEQYF. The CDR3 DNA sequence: TGTGCCAGCAGCCCCGGGACAGCGGACTACGAGCAGTACTTC.

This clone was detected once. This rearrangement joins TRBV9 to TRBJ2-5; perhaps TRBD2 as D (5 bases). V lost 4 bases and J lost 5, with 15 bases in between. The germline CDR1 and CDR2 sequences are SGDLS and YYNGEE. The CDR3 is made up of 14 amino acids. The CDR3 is CASSPGSWRETQYF. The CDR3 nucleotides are TGTGCCAGCAGCCCAGGATCCTGGAGGGAGACCCAGTACTTC.

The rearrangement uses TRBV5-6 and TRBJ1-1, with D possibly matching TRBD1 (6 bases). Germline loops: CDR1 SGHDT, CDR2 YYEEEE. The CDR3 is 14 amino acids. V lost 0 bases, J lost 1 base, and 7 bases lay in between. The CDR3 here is CASSLGGQNTEAFF. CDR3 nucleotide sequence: TGTGCCAGCAGCTTGGGGGGACAGAACACTGAAGCTTTCTTT. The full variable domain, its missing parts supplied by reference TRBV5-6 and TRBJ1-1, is DAGVTQSPTHLIKTRGQQVTLRCSPKSGHDTVSWYQQALGQGPQFIFQYYEEEERQRGNFPDRFSGHQFPNYSSELNVNALLLGDSALYLCASSLGGQNTEAFFGQGTRLTVV.

The CDR3 reads CASSNRQDFSEQYF. The CDR3 DNA sequence: TGTGCCAGCAGTAACCGACAGGATTTCAGCGAGCAGTACTTC. The chain combines TRBV6-5 with TRBJ2-7, with a tentative D call TRBD1 (6 bases). CDR3 length: 14 residues. The V and J ends lost 5 bases and 6 bases respectively, with 17 bases between them. Germline values: CDR1 MNHEY, CDR2 SVGAGI.

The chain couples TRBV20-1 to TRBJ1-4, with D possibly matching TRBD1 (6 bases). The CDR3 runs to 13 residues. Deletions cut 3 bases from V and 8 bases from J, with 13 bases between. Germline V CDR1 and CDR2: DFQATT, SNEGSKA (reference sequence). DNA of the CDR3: TGCAGTGCTAGTGAGGGGGGCGCCGAAAAACTGTTTTTT. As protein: CSASEGGAEKLFF.

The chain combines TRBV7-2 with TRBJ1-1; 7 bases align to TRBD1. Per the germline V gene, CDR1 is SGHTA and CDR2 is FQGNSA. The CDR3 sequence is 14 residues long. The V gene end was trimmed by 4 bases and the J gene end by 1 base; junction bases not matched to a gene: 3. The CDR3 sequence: CASSYRTGNTEAFF. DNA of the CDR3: TGTGCCAGCAGCTACAGGACAGGGAACACTGAAGCTTTCTTT.